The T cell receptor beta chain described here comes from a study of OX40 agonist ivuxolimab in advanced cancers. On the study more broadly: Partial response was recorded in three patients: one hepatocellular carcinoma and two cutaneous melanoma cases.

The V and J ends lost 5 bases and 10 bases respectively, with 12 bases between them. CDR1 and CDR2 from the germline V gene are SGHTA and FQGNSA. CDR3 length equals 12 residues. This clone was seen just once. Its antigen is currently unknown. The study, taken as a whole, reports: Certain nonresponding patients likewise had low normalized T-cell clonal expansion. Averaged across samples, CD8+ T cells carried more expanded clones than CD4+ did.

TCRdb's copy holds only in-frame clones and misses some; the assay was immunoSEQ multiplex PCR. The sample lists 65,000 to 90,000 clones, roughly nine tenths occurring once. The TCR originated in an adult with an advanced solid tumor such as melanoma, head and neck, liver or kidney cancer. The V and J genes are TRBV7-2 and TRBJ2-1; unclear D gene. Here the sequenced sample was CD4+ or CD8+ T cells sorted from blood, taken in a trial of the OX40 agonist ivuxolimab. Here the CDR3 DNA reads TGTGCCAGCAGCCCTTATAGCCGGGAGCAGTTCTTC. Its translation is CASSPYSREQFF.